One and the same sample provided the 9 T cell receptor beta chains below, sequenced in a study of cytomegalovirus exposure and HLA in healthy donors. The PCR was carried out with 60 Vbeta primers and 13 Jbeta primers. The protocol was immunoSEQ multiplex PCR, while the TCRdb copy is restricted to in-frame clones and leaves out a portion. This sample has about 94,000 clones; 7.6% occur once, and the top ten carry 2% to 2.5%. The sequencing sample was made of PBMCs. The receptors originated from a man aged 45-60 years in good health and CMV-seronegative.

This clone was seen a handful of times. V and J are TRBV5-1 and TRBJ2-7; 9 bases map to TRBD1. Germline V gives CDR1 SGHRS, CDR2 YFSETQ. V lost 5 bases to trimming and J lost 1 base; unmatched junction nucleotides: 7. The CDR3 totals 15 residues. The CDR3: CASSLGQGRSYEQYF. The CDR3 nucleotides are TGCGCCAGCAGTCTCGGACAGGGGAGGTCCTACGAGCAGTACTTC.

The V and J genes are TRBV5-1 and TRBJ1-5; D might be TRBD1 (5 bases). Trimming took 0 bases from V and 5 from J, leaving 9 bases between them. Per germline, CDR1 SGHRS and CDR2 YFSETQ. The CDR3 extends over 14 amino acids. CDR3 nucleotide sequence: TGCGCCAGCAGCTTGGTGGGGGGGGATCAGCCCCAGCATTTT. Protein product: CASSLVGGDQPQHF. Looking up the rest from reference TRBV5-1 and TRBJ1-5 gives the full variable domain: KAGVTQTPRYLIKTRGQQVTLSCSPISGHRSVSWYQQTPGQGLQFLFEYFSETQRNKGNFPGRFSGRQFSNSRSEMNVSTLELGDSALYLCASSLVGGDQPQHFGDGTRLSIL.

A few counts support this clone. The chain has TRBV29-1 and TRBJ2-7; D is unresolved. The length of the CDR3 is 12 residues. Looked up from germline, CDR1 is SQVTM and CDR2 is ANQGSEA. Trimming took off 4 bases at V and 0 bases at J, with 7 bases between the two ends. The CDR3 DNA follows: TGCAGCGTTGGAGCGTCCTCCTACGAGCAGTACTTC. Translated: CSVGASSYEQYF.

The J gene is TRBJ2-1, the V gene TRBV10-3; D might be TRBD1 (6 bases). CDR1 is ENHRY, CDR2 SYGVKD, per germline. The V end lost 4 bases, the J end lost 1 base, and 8 bases lay between the germline ends. This CDR3 region has 14 residues. This CDR3 is CAISGQESYNEQFF. The CDR3 region has the DNA TGTGCCATCAGTGGACAGGAGTCCTACAATGAGCAGTTCTTC.

This clone was recorded a few times. The chain joins TRBV11-1 to TRBJ2-5, with 7 bases identical to TRBD2. The germline V gene encodes CDR1 SGHAT and CDR2 FQDESV (reference sequence). This CDR3 spans 13 amino acids. With V trimmed by 5 bases and J by 2 bases, 2 bases remained unmatched. DNA of the CDR3: TGTGCCAGCAGCGCGGGACTACAAGAGACCCAGTACTTC. Translated: CASSAGLQETQYF.

The chain carries TRBV6-1 and TRBJ2-6, with D hard to call. Trimming removed 3 bases at V and 4 bases at J, with 10 bases between. CDR1 is MNHNS and CDR2 is SASEGT in the germline V gene. The CDR3 runs 15 residues. The CDR3 protein is CASSDHSSGANVLTF. The CDR3 DNA follows: TGTGCCAGCAGTGATCACAGCTCCGGGGCCAACGTCCTGACTTTC.

This clone was counted between two and nine times. This rearrangement joins TRBV29-1 to TRBJ2-3; D perhaps matches TRBD1 (5 bases). The CDR3 is 14 residues long. Per the germline V gene, CDR1 is SQVTM and CDR2 is ANQGSEA. V lost 8 bases, J lost 0 bases, and 15 bases lay in between. CDR3 coding DNA: TGCAGCTTCAGGGCAGCCCTGAGCACAGATACGCAGTATTTT. Translation: CSFRAALSTDTQYF.

This clone was observed a few times. The chain is built from TRBV4-3 and TRBJ2-7; 8 bases align to TRBD1. V trimming: 3 bases; J trimming: 8 bases; junction bases outside the gene matches: 15. The V gene's germline CDR1 is LGHNA and CDR2 YSLEER. This CDR3 region has 16 residues. The DNA for the CDR3 is TGCGCCAGCAGCCAGGCTTTGGACAGGGCCAGAGTAAAGCAGTACTTC. Translation: CASSQALDRARVKQYF.

This clone was counted only a few times. The rearrangement links TRBV6-1 to TRBJ1-5, with D uncertain. In germline, CDR1 is MNHNS, CDR2 SASEGT. The CDR3 covers 15 residues. Trimming pared 3 bases from V and 2 bases from J, leaving 11 bases between. CDR3 loop: CASSDQARGNQPQHF. The CDR3, as DNA: TGTGCCAGCAGTGATCAGGCAAGAGGCAATCAGCCCCAGCATTTT.